Listed here are 10 T cell receptor beta chains from one sample, sequenced in a study of shared clonotypes between healthy human individuals. Produced via immunoSEQ multiplex PCR; TCRdb's table is partial and in-frame only. The table records some 2,500,000 clones, under 95% of them present only once. Sequencing was done on a sample of naive CD4+ T cells from PBMCs. Subset defined: CD45RA+ positively selected. The receptor source for this set is a man aged 18 to 30 in good health. Some clones in this sample may be carry-over from other donors' samples.

V and J are TRBV5-1 and TRBJ2-1; D is undetermined. This CDR3 spans 14 amino acids. With 1 base removed from V and 6 bases from J, the gap between germline ends came to 11 bases. CDR1 is SGHRS and CDR2 is YFSETQ in the germline V gene. CDR3 in amino acids: CASSLKSLGNEQFF. CDR3 nucleotides: TGCGCCAGCAGCTTGAAATCCCTAGGCAATGAGCAGTTCTTC.

Regarding this clone: Different DNA sequences within this sample yield the same CDR3. The rearrangement links TRBV28 to TRBJ1-2; D is undetermined. The length of the CDR3 is 12 residues. The V end was cut by 3 bases, the J end by 3 bases, with 5 bases between. Germline loops: CDR1 MDHEN, CDR2 SYDVKM. The CDR3 sequence is CASSLGDYGYTF. CDR3 coding DNA: TGTGCCAGCAGTTTGGGAGACTATGGCTACACCTTC.

In the case of this clone: This CDR3 is also generated by other DNA sequences in the sample. J is TRBJ2-1 and V is TRBV6-5; possibly TRBD2 for D (6 bases). This CDR3 spans 15 amino acids. Germline-derived CDR1 and CDR2 are MNHEY and SVGAGI. With 5 bases removed from V and 0 bases from J, the gap between germline ends came to 11 bases. CDR3 DNA: TGTGCCAGCAGTCCACCCGGGGGCTCCTACAATGAGCAGTTCTTC. It is translated as CASSPPGGSYNEQFF.

The rearrangement links TRBV18 to TRBJ1-2; no reliable D call. V dropped 3 bases and J dropped 0 bases, with 11 bases sitting between them. This CDR3 has 15 residues. The V gene's germline CDR1 is KGHSH and CDR2 LQKENI. CDR3 amino acids: CASSPEEGANYGYTF. As DNA, the CDR3 is TGTGCCAGCTCACCCGAGGAAGGAGCTAACTATGGCTACACCTTC. Filled out from reference TRBV18 and TRBJ1-2, the complete variable domain reads NAGVMQNPRHLVRRRGQEARLRCSPMKGHSHVYWYRQLPEEGLKFMVYLQKENIIDESGMPKERFSAEFPKEGPSILRIQQVVRGDSAAYFCASSPEEGANYGYTFGSGTRLTVV.

This chain connects TRBV30 to TRBJ2-7; D call uncertain. The CDR3 covers 14 residues. Trimming took 0 bases from V and 2 from J, leaving 11 bases between them. CDR1 and CDR2 from the germline V gene are GTSNPN and SVGIG (reference sequence). The CDR3: CAWSVGPNPYEQYF. In nucleotides, the CDR3 is TGTGCCTGGAGTGTAGGGCCAAACCCCTACGAGCAGTACTTC.

In regard to this clone: Other DNA sequences of this sample code for an identical CDR3. This chain uses TRBV18 with TRBJ1-4, with 11 nucleotides matching TRBD1. The V segment lost 3 bases and the J segment 6 bases; nucleotides outside the gene matches: 3. Germline V lookup: CDR1 KGHSH, CDR2 LQKENI. The CDR3 spans 15 residues. This CDR3 reads CASSPGTGGDEKLFF. CDR3 sequence (DNA): TGTGCCAGCTCACCGGGGACAGGGGGAGATGAAAAACTGTTTTTT.

This chain links TRBV11-3 with TRBJ2-1, with D perhaps matching TRBD1 or TRBD2 (5 bases each). The V gene lost 0 bases and the J gene lost 5 bases, with 8 bases spanning the gap. This CDR3 region has 14 residues. Germline CDR1 reads SGHNT; CDR2 reads YENEEA. Here the CDR3 DNA reads TGTGCCAGCAGCTTAGATGGGACCAACAATGAGCAGTTCTTC. Its translation is CASSLDGTNNEQFF. The full variable domain, in which reference TRBV11-3 and TRBJ2-1 provide the parts outside the CDR3, is EAGVVQSPRYKIIEKKQPVAFWCNPISGHNTLYWYLQNLGQGPELLIRYENEEAVDDSQLPKDRFSAERLKGVDSTLKIQPAELGDSAVYLCASSLDGTNNEQFFGPGTRLTVL.

J is TRBJ2-1 and V is TRBV5-1, with 8 nucleotides matching TRBD1. Per the germline V gene, CDR1 is SGHRS and CDR2 is YFSETQ. This CDR3 comprises 14 residues. Losses at the gene ends were 4 bases for V and 7 bases for J; bases not matched to a gene: 7. The CDR3 nucleotides are TGCGCCAGCAGCCTGACAGGGGTTAGGAATGAGCAGTTCTTC. It yields the protein CASSLTGVRNEQFF.

This clone was seen a single time. The chain links TRBV27 to TRBJ2-3; D gene ambiguous. The CDR3 extends over 16 amino acids. Germline V lookup: CDR1 MNHEY, CDR2 SMNVEV (reference sequence). V was clipped by 4 bases and J by 4 bases, with 18 bases between them. CDR3 DNA sequence: TGTGCCAGCAGTTCCCTAGACTGGGCAAATGCAGATACGCAGTATTTT. This gives the protein CASSSLDWANADTQYF.

J is TRBJ1-5 and V is TRBV28; D ambiguous. V was pared by 7 bases and J by 0 bases, with 13 bases between. The CDR3 is made up of 15 amino acids. Germline V gene lookup returns CDR1 MDHEN and CDR2 SYDVKM. The CDR3 region is CASTLSPDSNQPQHF. The CDR3, as DNA: TGTGCCAGCACCCTATCCCCGGATAGCAATCAGCCCCAGCATTTT.